A single sample gave rise to the 11 T cell receptor beta chains below, sequenced in a study of PD-1 blockade in classical Hodgkin lymphoma. Following autologous stem cell transplantation, relapse occurred in every patient, and exposure to brentuximab vedotin varied. Clones were sequenced by immunoSEQ multiplex PCR, and TCRdb holds only the in-frame ones, with some missing. The sample carries some 32,000 clones, roughly 82% recorded once. This material consisted of peripheral blood mononuclear cells (PBMCs), taken at baseline. The receptors stem from a human donor with classical Hodgkin lymphoma.

The gene calls are TRBV4-2 and TRBJ2-2; 14 nucleotides match TRBD2. Germline CDR1 is LGHNA and CDR2 is YNFKEQ. Germline trimming cut 4 bases from V and 5 bases from J; bases unmatched to any gene: 9. This CDR3 region has 18 residues. Here the CDR3 DNA reads TGTGCCAGCAGCCGCGGACTAGCGGGGGGTGCGGGGACCGGGGAGCTGTTTTTT. Translating gives CASSRGLAGGAGTGELFF.

The CDR3 DNA follows: TGTGCCAGCAGGTCACAGGGGAACACTGAAGCTTTCTTT. Amino acids: CASRSQGNTEAFF. This rearrangement joins TRBV7-3 to TRBJ1-1, with D maybe TRBD1 (6 bases). Trimming took off 6 bases at V and 1 base at J, with 9 bases between the two ends. The germline gives CDR1 SGHTA, CDR2 FQGTGA. CDR3 length: 13 amino acids.

Worth noting for this clone: At the DNA level, this CDR3 is encoded by other sequences in the same sample as well. The J gene is TRBJ2-1, the V gene TRBV6-6; unclear D gene. The CDR3 contains 14 residues. The germline V gene has CDR1 MNHNY and CDR2 SVGAGI (reference sequence). Deletions cut 2 bases from V and 0 bases from J, with 5 bases between. The CDR3 spells CASSYGDSYNEQFF. The CDR3 nucleotides are TGTGCCAGCAGTTACGGCGACTCCTACAATGAGCAGTTCTTC.

This clone showed up just once. The chain recombines TRBV10-3 with TRBJ1-2; 12 bases map to TRBD1. V lost 0 bases to trimming and J lost 1 base; unmatched junction nucleotides: 6. The length of the CDR3 is 18 residues. Germline V gene sequence: CDR1 ENHRY, CDR2 SYGVKD. CDR3 bases: TGTGCCATCAGTGAGTCCGGGACAGGGGGCCCGGTTAACTATGGCTACACCTTC. Translating gives CAISESGTGGPVNYGYTF.

The V gene is TRBV6-5, the J gene TRBJ1-2; TRBD1 might be the D (6 bases). Trimming pared 6 bases from V and 0 bases from J, leaving 11 bases between. The CDR3 runs 14 residues. CDR1 MNHEY and CDR2 SVGAGI come from the germline V gene. CDR3 protein: CASRTTGSNYGYTF. CDR3 DNA sequence: TGTGCCAGCAGAACGACAGGATCTAACTATGGCTACACCTTC.

The chain carries TRBV5-8 and TRBJ2-5; 12 nucleotides line up with TRBD2. Germline CDR1 and CDR2: SGHTS and YDEGEE. The CDR3 has 17 residues. V shed 3 bases, J shed 0 bases, and the junction held 6 bases outside the gene matches. The CDR3 sequence is CASSSGLAGLYQETQYF. DNA for the CDR3: TGTGCCAGCAGCTCCGGACTAGCGGGACTGTACCAAGAGACCCAGTACTTC.

The gene calls are TRBV29-1 and TRBJ2-3, with D perhaps TRBD1 (5 bases). Trimming removed 3 bases from V and 2 bases from J, with 9 bases in between. In germline, CDR1 is SQVTM, CDR2 ANQGSEA. The CDR3 spans 13 residues. CDR3 loop: CSVDRAHTDTQYF. The CDR3, as DNA: TGCAGCGTTGACAGGGCCCACACAGATACGCAGTATTTT.

This clone was picked up a small number of times. The V and J genes are TRBV2 and TRBJ1-2; D may be TRBD1 (6 bases). Germline V gives CDR1 SNHLY, CDR2 FYNNEI. V was trimmed by 5 bases and J by 0 bases, leaving 13 bases between them. The CDR3 is 15 residues long. The CDR3 bases are TGTGCCAGCAGTTTACAGGGTGAAGCTAACTATGGCTACACCTTC. Translation: CASSLQGEANYGYTF.

The chain uses TRBV27 and TRBJ1-4; maybe TRBD1 (6 bases). The germline CDR1 and CDR2 sequences are MNHEY and SMNVEV (reference sequence). This CDR3 has 14 amino acids. Trimming stripped 4 bases from V and 5 bases from J, with 11 bases between. The CDR3 region has the DNA TGTGCCAGCAGTTGGGGGGGGCTGAATGAAAAACTGTTTTTT. It codes for CASSWGGLNEKLFF. Looking up the rest from reference TRBV27 and TRBJ1-4 gives the full variable domain: EAQVTQNPRYLITVTGKKLTVTCSQNMNHEYMSWYRQDPGLGLRQIYYSMNVEVTDKGDVPEGYKVSRKEKRNFPLILESPSPNQTSLYFCASSWGGLNEKLFFGSGTQLSVL.

This clone was detected only a few times. The chain combines TRBV7-9 with TRBJ1-1; TRBD1 is a possible D gene (5 bases). Germline values: CDR1 SEHNR, CDR2 FQNEAQ (reference sequence). V was trimmed by 4 bases and J by 11 bases, leaving 14 bases between them. This CDR3 is 12 amino acids long. The CDR3 sequence is CASSSAWGGAFF. Written as DNA, the CDR3 is TGTGCCAGCAGCTCCGCCTGGGGGGGGGCTTTCTTT.

This chain joins TRBV6-6 and TRBJ2-2; no firm D call. Germline V CDR1 and CDR2: MNHNY, SVGAGI (reference sequence). V was shortened by 2 bases and J by 4 bases, with 5 bases between the two germline ends. The CDR3 spans 13 residues. The CDR3 reads CASSYGITGELFF. CDR3 in DNA: TGTGCCAGCAGTTACGGCATCACCGGGGAGCTGTTTTTT.